This note documents a single T cell receptor beta chain sequence. In germline, CDR1 is SGHNT, CDR2 YYREEE (reference sequence). There are 19 residues in the CDR3. Trimming shortened V by 2 bases and J by 1 base, and 23 bases separated the two germline ends. This sample was included in a study of blood T cell repertoires in COVID-19. Overall study: The origin of the acute and convalescent COVID-19 samples was the United States, Italy and Spain. Sources were T cells, B-cell-depleted T cells, or PBMCs; the material itself was cDNA or gDNA.

Libraries were prepared by immunoSEQ multiplex PCR; TCRdb keeps only in-frame clonotypes and omits some of them. The sample holds 150,000 or so clones; about 80% are singletons and the top ten take roughly 9.6%. The sequencing input was PBMCs or T cells enriched from blood (not recorded which). The receptor comes from a man aged 50 to 60 who had recovered from COVID-19. The chain employs TRBV5-4 and TRBJ2-3, with D maybe TRBD2 (5 bases). CDR3 DNA: TGTGCCAGCAGCTTTGGACCCCCCGGGCGGGCTTCCGGCACAGATACGCAGTATTTT. Its translation: CASSFGPPGRASGTDTQYF.